The present TCR beta chain was sequenced within a study of shared clonotypes between healthy human individuals (dated by TCRdb to the early 2020s). Study-wide context: The cohort included three men and a couple of women between 18 and 49 years of age. For each donor, CD4 naive and CD4 memory were each given three plates, CD8 naive was given two plates, and CD8 memory was given one plate. To estimate repertoire size and how much clonotypes are shared between individuals, the study performed deep sequencing of blood TCR repertoires from about 5 healthy adults. To increase sequencing depth and limit assay-specific biases, different laboratories used diverse techniques to prepare libraries and sequence TCR repertoires. Per donor, leukapheresis produced somewhere between about 0.94 and 9.5 billion PBMCs. Summary of the overall study and its limitations: Around 5.4% of naive CD4, around 3.6% of naive CD8, approximately 2.2% of memory CD4, and approximately 0.39% of memory CD8 clonotypes were shared across a few donors. Based on pairwise subsampling, the degree of clonotype sharing among donors was expected to be affected by sequencing depth. Only blood was sampled, and tissue TCR repertoires likely differ from those in blood. Rarefaction of sorted-subset datasets indicated incomplete sequencing despite the large sequencing depth. Higher generation probabilities were observed for clonotypes shared by all four sorted-subset donors than for non-shared clonotypes. Naive subsets generally had larger estimated clonotype richness than memory subsets did. Because the study included a small number of donors, the genetic and exposure-history diversity represented was limited.

Using the deep immunoSEQ assay, TCR CDR3 regions were amplified from genomic DNA by multiplex PCR. For each cell subset, the extracted genomic DNA was distributed evenly across all wells of several immunoSEQ 96-well plates, and each plate served as one replicate. For sorted subsets, 200 to 250 ng genomic DNA, equal to tens of thousands of T cell genomes, was loaded into each replicate PCR. The purified libraries were quantified using a Qubit 3.0 fluorometer, sized with a Bioanalyzer 2100, and then quantified again using the KAPA Library Quantification kit. Every immunoSEQ 96-well plate was sequenced on a dedicated single-read 150-cycle Illumina NextSeq 550 flow cell. The source study handled its data this way. Because the immunoSEQ output held only junctional sequences and lacked quality scores, the filtering could not match the filtering applied to full-length reads. Sequences were annotated with PyIR, a Python wrapper for IgBLAST v1.9, using IMGT germline references to assign V/J genes and CDR3. Any read was removed if the V/J assignment was weak (E-value above 1e-6), the CDR3 was missing, or the read contained stop codons, out-of-frame junctions, or ambiguous translated residues. V3J clonotypes were defined by identical inferred V gene, J gene, and CDR3 amino acid sequence. To compute the percentage overlap between repertoires, the number of shared unique clonotypes was divided by the size of the smaller repertoire. Repertoire richness was assessed with RTK rarefaction, the Chao1 estimator, and Recon v2.1 estimates of unobserved clonotypes. OLGA was used to compute generation probabilities for all TCRbeta clonotypes that the gDNA method yielded from four donors. Drawn from immuneACCESS, this table holds only the in-frame rearrangements with V and J called that TCRdb kept. Clones are partly lost; checked studies trace under half to an unresolved V gene and leave the rest unexplained. That table furnishes V, J and clone size, whereas the DNA furnished D and trimming. Counted in this sample were about 650,000 clones; about 95% of them appeared once. 0.11% of the sample is held by the ten biggest clonotypes.

As encoded in the germline V gene (reference sequence), CDR1 is LNHDA while CDR2 is SQIVND. Relative to germline, V is 10 bases shorter and J is 0 bases shorter, with 13 bases between their ends. Taken from cysteine to phenylalanine, the CDR3 has 15 residues. Here the CDR3 DNA is all that survives: 45 bases in frame from base 1. CD8 naive samples were CD45RO-negative cells positively selected for CCR7, giving a CD45RA+CCR7+ population that excluded TemRA cells. The donors were healthy, HIV-negative adults with no recently reported acute infections or vaccinations. Every donor was a Caucasian adult living in Nashville, Tennessee, USA. After blood collection by leukapheresis, PBMCs were isolated using Ficoll-Histopaque density gradient centrifugation and then cryopreserved in the vapor phase of liquid nitrogen. Analytical flow cytometry was used to check the purity and quantity of every magnetically sorted T cell population. From each sorted fraction, genomic DNA was isolated and quantified by UV absorbance on a Nanodrop 2000c.

A word on this clone: Its antigen is not yet known. No much larger clone is present one base from it, and per-base qualities are unavailable.

The sequenced material came from naive CD8+ T cells sorted from blood. The cell subset or site label of this sample denotes: CD45RA+CCR7+. The chain is assembled from TRBV19 and TRBJ2-6; TRBD2 could be the D gene, as 6 bases match. The clonotype was recovered from a woman aged 30 to 39 in good health. The DNA sequence reads TGTGCCACCCGGGACTTAGGCTCTGGGGCCAACGTCCTGACTTTC. Translation gives CATRDLGSGANVLTF.